This T cell receptor beta chain derives from a study of blood T cell repertoires in COVID-19. Study as a whole: T cells, B-cell-depleted T cells, or PBMCs supplied cDNA or gDNA.

The CDR3 has 13 amino acids. Germline V CDR1 and CDR2: MNHNS, SASEGT. The germline V and J ends were trimmed by 2 bases and 1 base, with 5 bases remaining between them. Measured with immunoSEQ multiplex PCR; TCRdb has only the in-frame clones, and not every one. The sample lists 240,000 or so clones; 70% to 90% were seen once. This receptor was taken from a woman in her 70s with active or convalescent COVID-19. The sample consisted of peripheral blood. The V gene is TRBV6-1, the J gene TRBJ1-2; D call uncertain. As DNA, the CDR3 is TGTGCCAGCAGTGAAAATAATAACTATGGCTACACCTTC. It encodes CASSENNNYGYTF.